This TCR beta chain is drawn from a study of cytomegalovirus exposure and HLA in healthy donors. As for the study in general: Around 80 million unique TCRs from HLA-typed donors were held in an early data release. General study results and limits: TCR beta sequences numbering around 15,000 were associated with HLA alleles at 0.05 false discovery rate in a later analysis.

A note on this clone: Its antigen is as yet unknown.

The PCR ran on 60 Vbeta and 13 Jbeta primers. Sequenced by immunoSEQ multiplex PCR; TCRdb stores in-frame clones only, minus some. The sample lists roughly 100,000 clones, approximately 85% occurring once. The receptor's source is a middle-aged man in good health and CMV-seropositive. The material sequenced was PBMCs.

The CDR3 DNA reads TGTGCCAGCAGCTTCCGCGGGGGGGCGCAGTATTTT. It codes for CASSFRGGAQYF. The chain has TRBV5-6 and TRBJ2-3, with 9 positions matching TRBD2. V shed 2 bases, J shed 10 bases, and the junction held 2 bases outside the gene matches. Looked up from germline, CDR1 is SGHDT and CDR2 is YYEEEE. This CDR3 contains 12 residues.